A selection of T cell receptor beta chains follows, all from one sample in a study of cytomegalovirus exposure and HLA in healthy donors. Sequencing used immunoSEQ multiplex PCR; TCRdb keeps in-frame clones, though not all of them. The table shows roughly 220,000 clones, with about 81% occurring only once. Material: PBMCs. The source is a woman aged 35 to 49 in good health and CMV-seronegative. The CDR3 runs from the conserved cysteine through the conserved F or W. Fields, in order: D gene, J gene, V gene, CDR3 DNA, CDR3 protein. The D gene is left open where the match is weak.

d_gene: .
j_gene: TRBJ2-3
v_gene: TRBV7-2
CDR3nt: TGTGCCAGCAGCTTAGCGGGAGGTGGTGGAAATACGCAGTATTTT
CDR3aa: CASSLAGGGGNTQYF

d_gene: TRBD1
j_gene: TRBJ1-3
v_gene: TRBV25-1
CDR3nt: TGTGCCAGCAGTGAACGAGGGACAGCGAATCTTTTTGGAAACACCATATATTTT
CDR3aa: CASSERGTANLFGNTIYF

d_gene: TRBD2
j_gene: TRBJ2-1
v_gene: TRBV28
CDR3nt: TGTGCCAGCAGAACTAGCGGCCACTCCTACAATGAGCAGTTCTTC
CDR3aa: CASRTSGHSYNEQFF

d_gene: .
j_gene: TRBJ2-2
v_gene: TRBV19
CDR3nt: TGTGCCAGTAGGGTGACTAGAGCCACCGGGGAGCTGTTTTTT
CDR3aa: CASRVTRATGELFF

d_gene: .
j_gene: TRBJ2-3
v_gene: TRBV18
CDR3nt: TGTGCCAGCTCATGGACCGGGACTCGCACAGATACGCAGTATTTT
CDR3aa: CASSWTGTRTDTQYF

d_gene: TRBD1
j_gene: TRBJ1-6
v_gene: TRBV7-9
CDR3nt: TGTGCCAGCAAGGGACAGGATGGGAATTCACCCCTCCACTTT
CDR3aa: CASKGQDGNSPLHF

d_gene: .
j_gene: TRBJ2-5
v_gene: TRBV7-6
CDR3nt: TGTGCCAGCAGCTTAGAGGGGGACATTCGGGCGGCGAGCCAAGAGACCCAGTACTTC
CDR3aa: CASSLEGDIRAASQETQYF

d_gene: .
j_gene: TRBJ2-3
v_gene: TRBV7-6
CDR3nt: TGTGCCAGCAGCACTGGCCCGCAGGGGTTTAGCACAGATACGCAGTATTTT
CDR3aa: CASSTGPQGFSTDTQYF

d_gene: .
j_gene: TRBJ2-2
v_gene: TRBV21-1
CDR3nt: TGTGCCAGCAGCAAATGGTCAGGTTTGAAGGGGGAGCTGTTTTTT
CDR3aa: CASSKWSGLKGELFF

d_gene: .
j_gene: TRBJ2-7
v_gene: TRBV13
CDR3nt: TGTGCCAGCAGCTTAGGCAGGGGCTCCTACGAGCAGTACTTC
CDR3aa: CASSLGRGSYEQYF

d_gene: .
j_gene: TRBJ1-5
v_gene: TRBV30
CDR3nt: TGTGCCTGGAGTGTCGGGCAGGGGCCTCAGCCCCAGCATTTT
CDR3aa: CAWSVGQGPQPQHF

d_gene: .
j_gene: TRBJ2-4
v_gene: TRBV5-1
CDR3nt: TGCGCCAGCAGCATCCAAACAGGGCTCGCCAAAAACATTCAGTACTTC
CDR3aa: CASSIQTGLAKNIQYF